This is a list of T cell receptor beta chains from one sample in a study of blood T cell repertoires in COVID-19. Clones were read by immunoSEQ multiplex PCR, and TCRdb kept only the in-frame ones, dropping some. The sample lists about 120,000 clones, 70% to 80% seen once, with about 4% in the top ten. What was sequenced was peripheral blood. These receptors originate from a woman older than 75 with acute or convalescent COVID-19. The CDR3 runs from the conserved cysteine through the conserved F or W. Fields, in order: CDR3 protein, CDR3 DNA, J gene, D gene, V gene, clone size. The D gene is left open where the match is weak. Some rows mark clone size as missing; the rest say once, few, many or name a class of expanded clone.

cdr3_aa: CARPGQRAFF
cdr3_nt: TGTGCCAGGCCGGGACAACGGGCTTTCTTT
j_call: TRBJ1-1
d_call: NA
v_call: TRBV21-1
clone_size: NA

cdr3_aa: CASSEGTATNYGYTF
cdr3_nt: TGTGCCAGTAGCGAAGGGACAGCTACTAACTATGGCTACACCTTC
j_call: TRBJ1-2
d_call: TRBD1
v_call: TRBV19
clone_size: NA

cdr3_aa: CASSSTSSTDTQYF
cdr3_nt: TGCGCCAGCAGCTCGACTAGCTCCACAGATACGCAGTATTTT
j_call: TRBJ2-3
d_call: TRBD2
v_call: TRBV5-1
clone_size: once

cdr3_aa: CASSSRQGSADTQYF
cdr3_nt: TGTGCCAGCAGCTCGCGACAGGGTTCGGCGGATACGCAGTATTTT
j_call: TRBJ2-3
d_call: TRBD1
v_call: TRBV5-4
clone_size: once

cdr3_aa: CAIRQGNFGLAEAFF
cdr3_nt: TGTGCCATCAGACAGGGGAATTTTGGGTTGGCTGAAGCTTTCTTT
j_call: TRBJ1-1
d_call: TRBD1
v_call: TRBV10-3
clone_size: few

cdr3_aa: CSASKASPTPANSPLHF
cdr3_nt: TGCAGTGCTAGTAAAGCTAGCCCCACACCCGCAAATTCACCCCTCCACTTT
j_call: TRBJ1-6
d_call: NA
v_call: TRBV20-1
clone_size: NA

cdr3_aa: CASSRPSGIYTGELFF
cdr3_nt: TGTGCCAGCAGCCGACCTAGCGGGATATACACCGGGGAGCTGTTTTTT
j_call: TRBJ2-2
d_call: TRBD2
v_call: TRBV6-6
clone_size: NA

cdr3_aa: CATRLTGDYYGYTF
cdr3_nt: TGTGCCACGCGCTTGACAGGGGACTACTATGGCTACACCTTC
j_call: TRBJ1-2
d_call: TRBD1
v_call: TRBV18
clone_size: NA

cdr3_aa: CASSGIAMAQETQYF
cdr3_nt: TGTGCCAGCAGTGGAATAGCGATGGCCCAAGAGACCCAGTACTTC
j_call: TRBJ2-5
d_call: NA
v_call: TRBV2
clone_size: NA

cdr3_aa: CAISESDRAANYGYTF
cdr3_nt: TGTGCCATCAGTGAGTCGGACAGGGCGGCTAACTATGGCTACACCTTC
j_call: TRBJ1-2
d_call: TRBD1
v_call: TRBV10-3
clone_size: NA

cdr3_aa: CASSEMGRGPYEQYF
cdr3_nt: TGTGCCAGCAGTGAAATGGGGAGGGGACCTTACGAGCAGTACTTC
j_call: TRBJ2-7
d_call: TRBD2
v_call: TRBV6-1
clone_size: NA

cdr3_aa: CASSLDGGGNTDTQYF
cdr3_nt: TGTGCCAGCAGCTTAGACGGCGGGGGGAACACAGATACGCAGTATTTT
j_call: TRBJ2-3
d_call: TRBD2
v_call: TRBV7-2
clone_size: few

cdr3_aa: CASSLEGAYEQYF
cdr3_nt: TGTGCCAGCAGCTTAGAAGGGGCCTACGAGCAGTACTTC
j_call: TRBJ2-7
d_call: NA
v_call: TRBV7-2
clone_size: NA

cdr3_aa: CASSSASGTSTFF
cdr3_nt: TGCGCCAGCAGCTCCGCCTCCGGGACTAGTACGTTCTTC
j_call: TRBJ2-1
d_call: TRBD2
v_call: TRBV5-1
clone_size: NA

cdr3_aa: CASSPSTGGGEETQYF
cdr3_nt: TGTGCCAGCTCACCATCGACGGGAGGGGGGGAAGAGACCCAGTACTTC
j_call: TRBJ2-5
d_call: TRBD2
v_call: TRBV18
clone_size: NA

cdr3_aa: CASTTLAGGVGELFF
cdr3_nt: TGTGCCAGCACGACACTAGCGGGAGGTGTCGGGGAGCTGTTTTTT
j_call: TRBJ2-2
d_call: TRBD2
v_call: TRBV28
clone_size: NA

cdr3_aa: CASGARGATDTQYF
cdr3_nt: TGTGCCAGCGGGGCCAGGGGGGCCACAGATACGCAGTATTTT
j_call: TRBJ2-3
d_call: NA
v_call: TRBV2
clone_size: NA

cdr3_aa: CASSSAPGGAEAFF
cdr3_nt: TGCGCCAGCAGCTCCGCCCCTGGAGGCGCTGAAGCTTTCTTT
j_call: TRBJ1-1
d_call: NA
v_call: TRBV5-1
clone_size: NA

cdr3_aa: CSAVDSYGYTF
cdr3_nt: TGCAGTGCTGTAGACAGCTATGGCTACACCTTC
j_call: TRBJ1-2
d_call: NA
v_call: TRBV20-1
clone_size: few

cdr3_aa: CASSPQGDYGYTF
cdr3_nt: TGTGCCAGCAGCCCCCAGGGGGACTATGGCTACACCTTC
j_call: TRBJ1-2
d_call: TRBD1
v_call: TRBV7-2
clone_size: NA

cdr3_aa: CASSPQASGAEAFF
cdr3_nt: TGTGCCAGCAGCCCACAGGCCTCGGGGGCTGAAGCTTTCTTT
j_call: TRBJ1-1
d_call: NA
v_call: TRBV9
clone_size: NA

cdr3_aa: CASSQDPRQGFTEAFF
cdr3_nt: TGTGCCAGCAGCCAAGATCCTCGGCAGGGTTTTACTGAAGCTTTCTTT
j_call: TRBJ1-1
d_call: NA
v_call: TRBV4-2
clone_size: once

cdr3_aa: CASSLEGARSPLHF
cdr3_nt: TGTGCCAGCAGCTTAGAGGGGGCAAGGTCACCCCTCCACTTT
j_call: TRBJ1-6
d_call: TRBD1
v_call: TRBV7-2
clone_size: many

cdr3_aa: CASSFRGPDYGYTF
cdr3_nt: TGTGCCAGCAGCTTCAGAGGCCCAGACTATGGCTACACCTTC
j_call: TRBJ1-2
d_call: NA
v_call: TRBV7-2
clone_size: once

cdr3_aa: CASSWTKGFMNTEAFF
cdr3_nt: TGTGCCAGCAGCTGGACAAAGGGCTTTATGAACACTGAAGCTTTCTTT
j_call: TRBJ1-1
d_call: NA
v_call: TRBV11-2
clone_size: NA

cdr3_aa: CASSGLDRASYEQYF
cdr3_nt: TGTGCCAGCAGTGGGTTGGACAGGGCCTCCTACGAGCAGTACTTC
j_call: TRBJ2-7
d_call: TRBD1
v_call: TRBV25-1
clone_size: NA

cdr3_aa: CASSVWRLEQFF
cdr3_nt: TGTGCCAGCAGCGTATGGAGACTAGAGCAGTTCTTC
j_call: TRBJ2-1
d_call: NA
v_call: TRBV11-2
clone_size: NA

cdr3_aa: CASSLWSGRGNTGELFF
cdr3_nt: TGCGCCAGCAGCTTGTGGAGCGGGAGGGGAAACACCGGGGAGCTGTTTTTT
j_call: TRBJ2-2
d_call: TRBD2
v_call: TRBV5-1
clone_size: NA

cdr3_aa: CAWTQGLQDTQYF
cdr3_nt: TGTGCCTGGACCCAGGGGCTCCAAGATACGCAGTATTTT
j_call: TRBJ2-3
d_call: NA
v_call: TRBV30
clone_size: NA

cdr3_aa: CASSPGGKRQFF
cdr3_nt: TGTGCCAGCAGTCCTGGGGGGAAGCGGCAGTTCTTC
j_call: TRBJ2-1
d_call: NA
v_call: TRBV27
clone_size: NA

cdr3_aa: CASSFSGATEAFF
cdr3_nt: TGTGCCAGCAGTTTTTCAGGGGCCACTGAAGCTTTCTTT
j_call: TRBJ1-1
d_call: NA
v_call: TRBV12-3/TRBV12-4
clone_size: NA

cdr3_aa: CASSERGGSYGYTF
cdr3_nt: TGTGCCAGCAGTGAAAGGGGGGGAAGCTATGGCTACACCTTC
j_call: TRBJ1-2
d_call: NA
v_call: TRBV6-1
clone_size: NA

cdr3_aa: CASTPWVGGAAEQYF
cdr3_nt: TGTGCCAGCACCCCATGGGTCGGGGGGGCCGCCGAGCAGTACTTC
j_call: TRBJ2-7
d_call: TRBD2
v_call: TRBV7-2
clone_size: once

cdr3_aa: CASSVTGQPNEQFF
cdr3_nt: TGTGCCAGCAGCGTAACCGGACAGCCTAATGAGCAGTTCTTC
j_call: TRBJ2-1
d_call: NA
v_call: TRBV9
clone_size: NA

cdr3_aa: CASSYNRDRDGYTF
cdr3_nt: TGCGCCAGCAGTTATAACCGGGACAGGGATGGCTACACCTTC
j_call: TRBJ1-2
d_call: TRBD1
v_call: TRBV10-2
clone_size: NA

cdr3_aa: CASSLEARVSGYTF
cdr3_nt: TGTGCCAGCAGCTTAGAGGCCAGGGTCTCTGGCTACACCTTC
j_call: TRBJ1-2
d_call: NA
v_call: TRBV7-2
clone_size: NA

cdr3_aa: CASSLSSSGAYEQYF
cdr3_nt: TGCGCCAGCAGCTTGAGCTCTAGCGGTGCCTACGAGCAGTACTTC
j_call: TRBJ2-7
d_call: TRBD2
v_call: TRBV5-1
clone_size: NA

cdr3_aa: CASSSRRGRPGELFF
cdr3_nt: TGTGCCAGCAGTTCTAGGAGGGGGCGCCCCGGGGAGCTGTTTTTT
j_call: TRBJ2-2
d_call: NA
v_call: TRBV28
clone_size: once

cdr3_aa: CASSLQDRGNEQFF
cdr3_nt: TGTGCCAGCAGCTTGCAAGACAGGGGAAATGAGCAGTTCTTC
j_call: TRBJ2-1
d_call: TRBD1
v_call: TRBV7-2
clone_size: few

cdr3_aa: CASITSGYNEQFF
cdr3_nt: TGTGCCAGCATAACTAGCGGGTACAATGAGCAGTTCTTC
j_call: TRBJ2-1
d_call: TRBD2
v_call: TRBV28
clone_size: NA

cdr3_aa: CASSIGLASTYEQYF
cdr3_nt: TGTGCCAGTAGTATAGGACTAGCGTCAACCTACGAGCAGTACTTC
j_call: TRBJ2-7
d_call: TRBD2
v_call: TRBV19
clone_size: NA

cdr3_aa: CATSERTDQPQHF
cdr3_nt: TGTGCCACCAGTGAAAGGACAGATCAGCCCCAGCATTTT
j_call: TRBJ1-5
d_call: NA
v_call: TRBV24-1
clone_size: NA